These T cell receptor beta chains were read from a single sample in a study of cytomegalovirus exposure and HLA in healthy donors. Sequencing was performed with immunoSEQ multiplex PCR; in TCRdb, only in-frame clones are kept and a portion is missing. This table holds some 110,000 clones, roughly three quarters found once. The sample taken for sequencing was PBMCs. The receptors originated from a man in his fifties in good health and CMV-seropositive. Both conserved end residues are part of each CDR3. Each record gives: D gene, V gene, J gene, clone size, CDR3 protein, CDR3 DNA. A D gene is named only where the DNA matches it firmly. A row's size may be missing; if present it is once, few, many or a size class.

D: -
V: TRBV11-2
J: TRBJ1-6
size: -
CDR3: CASSPPQRTDNSPLHF
DNA: TGTGCCAGCAGCCCCCCTCAGCGGACAGATAATTCACCCCTCCACTTT

D: TRBD1
V: TRBV7-6
J: TRBJ1-6
size: -
CDR3: CASSPSTGNNSPLHF
DNA: TGTGCCAGCAGCCCGTCGACAGGGAATAATTCACCCCTCCACTTT

D: TRBD2
V: TRBV5-5
J: TRBJ2-7
size: few
CDR3: CASSLGLSGGQLEQYF
DNA: TGTGCCAGCAGCTTGGGTCTTAGCGGGGGTCAATTAGAGCAGTACTTC

D: -
V: TRBV7-9
J: TRBJ1-2
size: -
CDR3: CSSSPGTNYGYTF
DNA: TGTTCCAGCAGCCCAGGGACTAACTATGGCTACACCTTC

D: -
V: TRBV9
J: TRBJ2-1
size: -
CDR3: CASSGRGQVSYNEQFF
DNA: TGTGCCAGCAGCGGTAGGGGACAAGTCTCCTACAATGAGCAGTTCTTC

D: TRBD1
V: TRBV28
J: TRBJ1-4
size: -
CDR3: CASSFSSGTGLRGTNEKLFF
DNA: TGTGCCAGCAGTTTCAGCTCCGGGACAGGACTCCGAGGAACTAATGAAAAACTGTTTTTT

D: -
V: TRBV9
J: TRBJ1-3
size: -
CDR3: CASSVVDNIIYF
DNA: TGTGCCAGCAGCGTAGTAGACAATATCATATATTTT

D: -
V: TRBV29-1
J: TRBJ2-2
size: -
CDR3: CSALISLNTGELFF
DNA: TGCAGCGCCCTGATCAGTCTGAACACCGGGGAGCTGTTTTTT

D: TRBD1
V: TRBV7-6
J: TRBJ1-1
size: -
CDR3: CASSRGQGPEAFF
DNA: TGTGCCAGCAGTAGAGGACAGGGCCCTGAAGCTTTCTTT

D: TRBD1
V: TRBV7-2
J: TRBJ2-1
size: -
CDR3: CASSLVPGGNEQFF
DNA: TGTGCCAGCAGCTTAGTACCAGGGGGCAATGAGCAGTTCTTC

D: TRBD1
V: TRBV5-1
J: TRBJ2-7
size: -
CDR3: CASSFGQDSYEQYF
DNA: TGCGCCAGCAGCTTCGGACAGGACTCCTACGAGCAGTACTTC

D: -
V: TRBV7-9
J: TRBJ2-6
size: -
CDR3: CASTPFPGANVLTF
DNA: TGTGCCAGCACCCCTTTTCCTGGGGCCAACGTCCTGACTTTC

D: -
V: TRBV10-1
J: TRBJ1-1
size: once
CDR3: CASSAEILSTEAFF
DNA: TGCGCCAGCAGTGCCGAGATATTGAGCACTGAAGCTTTCTTT

D: TRBD2
V: TRBV6-5
J: TRBJ2-7
size: -
CDR3: CASSSAGGSYEQYF
DNA: TGTGCCAGCAGTTCGGCGGGGGGCTCCTACGAGCAGTACTTC

D: -
V: TRBV5-1
J: TRBJ1-2
size: -
CDR3: CASSNDGQSGYTF
DNA: TGCGCCAGCAGCAACGACGGACAGAGTGGCTACACCTTC

D: -
V: TRBV21-1
J: TRBJ2-7
size: -
CDR3: CASSRTEFDEQYF
DNA: TGTGCCAGCAGCCGGACAGAGTTCGACGAGCAGTACTTC